The source of this T cell receptor beta chain is a study of shared clonotypes between healthy human individuals. The CDR3 contains 18 residues. Germline V lookup: CDR1 SGHRS, CDR2 YFSETQ. The junction had 7 bases not matched to a gene; V was cut back by 0 bases and J by 2 bases. Generated by immunoSEQ multiplex PCR, the TCRdb table keeps only in-frame clones and is missing some. The table has about half a million clones, approximately 82% seen once. Specimen: PBMCs. The rearrangement joins TRBV5-1 to TRBJ2-2, with TRBD2 matching over 10 bases. The receptor's source is a woman aged 40 to 50 in good health. Some clones in this sample may be carry-over from other donors' samples. CDR3 sequence (DNA): TGCGCCAGCAGCTTGGGGCTAGCGGGAGTCCCCAACACCGGGGAGCTGTTTTTT. Translating it yields CASSLGLAGVPNTGELFF. The complete variable domain, with remaining parts taken from reference TRBV5-1 and TRBJ2-2, reads KAGVTQTPRYLIKTRGQQVTLSCSPISGHRSVSWYQQTPGQGLQFLFEYFSETQRNKGNFPGRFSGRQFSNSRSEMNVSTLELGDSALYLCASSLGLAGVPNTGELFFGEGSRLTVL.